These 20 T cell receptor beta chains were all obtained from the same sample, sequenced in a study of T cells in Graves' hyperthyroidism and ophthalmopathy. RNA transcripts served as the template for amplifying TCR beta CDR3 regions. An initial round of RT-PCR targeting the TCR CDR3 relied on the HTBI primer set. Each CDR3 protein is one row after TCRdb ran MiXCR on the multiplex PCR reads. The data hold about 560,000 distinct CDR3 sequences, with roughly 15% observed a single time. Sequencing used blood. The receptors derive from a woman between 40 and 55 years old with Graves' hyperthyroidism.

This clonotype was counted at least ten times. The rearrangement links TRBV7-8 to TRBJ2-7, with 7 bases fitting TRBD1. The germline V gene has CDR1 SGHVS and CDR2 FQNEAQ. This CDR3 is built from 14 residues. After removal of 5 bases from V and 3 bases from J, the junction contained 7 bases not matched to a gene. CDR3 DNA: TGTGCCAGCAGCGACAGGGATGGTGGCTACGAGCAGTACTTC. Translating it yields CASSDRDGGYEQYF.

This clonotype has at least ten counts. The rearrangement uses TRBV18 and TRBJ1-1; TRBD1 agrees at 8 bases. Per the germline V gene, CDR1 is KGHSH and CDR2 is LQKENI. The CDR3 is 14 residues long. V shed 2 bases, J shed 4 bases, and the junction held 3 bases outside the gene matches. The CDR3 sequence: CASSPGQGSTEAFF. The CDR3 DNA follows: TGTGCCAGCTCACCAGGACAGGGATCCACTGAAGCTTTCTTT.

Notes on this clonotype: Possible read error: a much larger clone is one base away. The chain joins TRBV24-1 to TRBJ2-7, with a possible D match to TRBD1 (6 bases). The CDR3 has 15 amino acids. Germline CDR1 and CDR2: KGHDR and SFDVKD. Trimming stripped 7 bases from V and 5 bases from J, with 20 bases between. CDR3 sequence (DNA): TGTGCCACCAGAGACCGACAGGAGAACATCCACGAGCAGTACTTC. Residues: CATRDRQENIHEQYF.

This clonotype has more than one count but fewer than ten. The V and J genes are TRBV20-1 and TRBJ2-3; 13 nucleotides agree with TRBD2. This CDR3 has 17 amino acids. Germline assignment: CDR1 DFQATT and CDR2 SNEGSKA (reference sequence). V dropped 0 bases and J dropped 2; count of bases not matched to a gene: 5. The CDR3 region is CSARDVGTSGNTDTQYF. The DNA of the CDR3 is TGCAGTGCTAGAGACGTCGGGACTAGCGGGAACACAGATACGCAGTATTTT.

The CDR3 is CASSTGTGLDEQYF. CDR3 nucleotide sequence: TGTGCCAGCAGCACCGGGACAGGCCTAGACGAGCAGTACTTC. The V and J genes are TRBV7-9 and TRBJ2-7; 8 bases are a match to TRBD1. Germline trimming cut 5 bases from V and 5 bases from J; bases unmatched to any gene: 8. The CDR3 totals 14 residues. In germline, CDR1 is SEHNR, CDR2 FQNEAQ (reference sequence).

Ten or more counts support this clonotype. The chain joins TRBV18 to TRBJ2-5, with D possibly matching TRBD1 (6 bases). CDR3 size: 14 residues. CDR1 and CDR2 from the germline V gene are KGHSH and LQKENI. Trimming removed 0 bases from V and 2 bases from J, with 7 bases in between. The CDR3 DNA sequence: TGTGCCAGCTCACCACCGAGGGGGCAAGAGACCCAGTACTTC. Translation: CASSPPRGQETQYF.

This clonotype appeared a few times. The CDR3 sequence is CASSPRGGGDTQYF. CDR3 nucleotide sequence: TGTGCCAGCAGTCCGCGGGGGGGGGGCGATACGCAGTATTTT. The genes are TRBV27 and TRBJ2-3; 9 bases map to TRBD2. V dropped 5 bases and J dropped 6; count of bases not matched to a gene: 6. This CDR3 comprises 14 residues. Germline lookup yields CDR1 MNHEY and CDR2 SMNVEV (reference sequence).

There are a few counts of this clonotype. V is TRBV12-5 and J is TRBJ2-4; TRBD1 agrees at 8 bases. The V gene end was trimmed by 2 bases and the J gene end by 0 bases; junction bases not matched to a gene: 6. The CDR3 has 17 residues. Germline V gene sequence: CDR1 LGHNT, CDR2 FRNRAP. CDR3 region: CASGLQTGDGAKNIQYF. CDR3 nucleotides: TGTGCTAGTGGTTTGCAGACAGGGGACGGAGCCAAAAACATTCAGTACTTC.

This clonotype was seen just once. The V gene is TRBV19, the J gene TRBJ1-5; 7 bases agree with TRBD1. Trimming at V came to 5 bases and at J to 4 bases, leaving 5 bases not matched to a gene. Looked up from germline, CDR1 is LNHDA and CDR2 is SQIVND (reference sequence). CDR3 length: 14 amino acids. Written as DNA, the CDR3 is TGTGCCAGTAGTGGAGGGACAGCTAATCAGCCCCAGCATTTT. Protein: CASSGGTANQPQHF.

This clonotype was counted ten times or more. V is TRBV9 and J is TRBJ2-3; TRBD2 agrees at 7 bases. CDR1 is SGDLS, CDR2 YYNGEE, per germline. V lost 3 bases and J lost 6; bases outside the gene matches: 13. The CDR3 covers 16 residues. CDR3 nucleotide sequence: TGTGCCAGCAGCGGTGCCGAGCGGGGCGCATGGGATACGCAGTATTTT. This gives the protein CASSGAERGAWDTQYF.

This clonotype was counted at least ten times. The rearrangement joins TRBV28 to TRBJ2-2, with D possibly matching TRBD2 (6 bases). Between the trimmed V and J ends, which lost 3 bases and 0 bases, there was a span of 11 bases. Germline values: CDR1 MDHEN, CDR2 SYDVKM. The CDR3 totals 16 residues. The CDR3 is CASSFVGGANTGELFF. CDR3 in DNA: TGTGCCAGCAGTTTTGTGGGGGGAGCGAACACCGGGGAGCTGTTTTTT.

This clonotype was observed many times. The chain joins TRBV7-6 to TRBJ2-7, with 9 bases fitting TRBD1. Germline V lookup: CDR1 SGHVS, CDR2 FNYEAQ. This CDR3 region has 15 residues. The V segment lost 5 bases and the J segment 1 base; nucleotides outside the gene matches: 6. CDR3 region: CASSVEDRGSYEQYF. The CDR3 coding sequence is TGTGCCAGCAGCGTCGAGGACAGGGGTTCCTACGAGCAGTACTTC. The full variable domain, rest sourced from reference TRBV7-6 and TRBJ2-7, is GAGVSQSPRYKVTKRGQDVALRCDPISGHVSLYWYRQALGQGPEFLTYFNYEAQQDKSGLPNDRFSAERPEGSISTLTIQRTEQRDSAMYRCASSVEDRGSYEQYFGPGTRLTVT.

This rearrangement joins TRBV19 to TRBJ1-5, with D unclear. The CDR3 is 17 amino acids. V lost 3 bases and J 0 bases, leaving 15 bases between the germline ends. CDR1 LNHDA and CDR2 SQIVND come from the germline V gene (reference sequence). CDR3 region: CASSMGDGEYSNQPQHF. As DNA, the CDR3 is TGTGCCAGTAGTATGGGCGACGGGGAGTATAGCAATCAGCCCCAGCATTTT. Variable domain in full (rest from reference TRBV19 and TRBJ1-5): DGGITQSPKYLFRKEGQNVTLSCEQNLNHDAMYWYRQDPGQGLRLIYYSQIVNDFQKGDIAEGYSVSREKKESFPLTVTSAQKNPTAFYLCASSMGDGEYSNQPQHFGDGTRLSIL.

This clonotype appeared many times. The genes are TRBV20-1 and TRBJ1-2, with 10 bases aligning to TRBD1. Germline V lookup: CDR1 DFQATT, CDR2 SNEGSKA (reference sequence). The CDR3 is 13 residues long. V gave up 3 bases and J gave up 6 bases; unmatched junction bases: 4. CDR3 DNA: TGCAGTGCTAGGGGGACAGGGGTGGATGGCTACACCTTC. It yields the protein CSARGTGVDGYTF.

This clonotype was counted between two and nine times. The CDR3 DNA reads as TGTGCCTTAGGGCTCTCTGGGGCCAACGTCCTGACTTTC. This encodes CALGLSGANVLTF. The chain combines TRBV7-9 with TRBJ2-6; no firm D call. The ends were cut back, 11 bases at V and 0 bases at J, with 8 bases in the middle. Germline CDR1 reads SEHNR; CDR2 reads FQNEAQ (reference sequence). CDR3 length: 13 residues. Full variable domain (rest looked up from reference TRBV7-9 and TRBJ2-6): DTGVSQNPRHKITKRGQNVTFRCDPISEHNRLYWYRQTLGQGPEFLTYFQNEAQLEKSRLLSDRFSAERPKGSFSTLEIQRTEQGDSAMYLCALGLSGANVLTFGAGSRLTVL.

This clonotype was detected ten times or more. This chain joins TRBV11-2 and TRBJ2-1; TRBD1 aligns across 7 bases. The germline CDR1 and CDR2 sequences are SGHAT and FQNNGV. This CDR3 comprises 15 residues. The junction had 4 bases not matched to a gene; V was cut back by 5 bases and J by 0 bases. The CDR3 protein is CASSLDRLSYNEQFF. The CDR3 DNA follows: TGTGCCAGCAGCCTGGACAGGCTCTCCTACAATGAGCAGTTCTTC. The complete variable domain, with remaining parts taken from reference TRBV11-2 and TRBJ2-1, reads EAGVAQSPRYKIIEKRQSVAFWCNPISGHATLYWYQQILGQGPKLLIQFQNNGVVDDSQLPKDRFSAERLKGVDSTLKIQPAKLEDSAVYLCASSLDRLSYNEQFFGPGTRLTVL.

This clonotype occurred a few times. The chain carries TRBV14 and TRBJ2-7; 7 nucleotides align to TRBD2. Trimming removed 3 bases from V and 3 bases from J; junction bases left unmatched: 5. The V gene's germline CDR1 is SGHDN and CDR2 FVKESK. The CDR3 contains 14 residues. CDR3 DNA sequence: TGTGCCAGCAGCCAGAAGGCTAGCGGCTACGAGCAGTACTTC. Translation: CASSQKASGYEQYF.

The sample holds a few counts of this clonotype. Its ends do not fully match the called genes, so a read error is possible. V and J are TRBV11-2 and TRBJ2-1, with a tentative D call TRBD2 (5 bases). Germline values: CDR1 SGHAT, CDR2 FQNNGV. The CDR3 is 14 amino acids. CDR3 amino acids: CASSLATGYNEQFF. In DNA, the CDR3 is TGTGCCAGCAGTTTAGCGACTGGCTACAATGAGCAGTTCTTC. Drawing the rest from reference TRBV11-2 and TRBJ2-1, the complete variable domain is EAGVAQSPRYKIIEKRQSVAFWCNPISGHATLYWYQQILGQGPKLLIQFQNNGVVDDSQLPKDRFSAERLKGVDSTLKIQPAKLEDSAVYLCASSLATGYNEQFFGPGTRLTVL.

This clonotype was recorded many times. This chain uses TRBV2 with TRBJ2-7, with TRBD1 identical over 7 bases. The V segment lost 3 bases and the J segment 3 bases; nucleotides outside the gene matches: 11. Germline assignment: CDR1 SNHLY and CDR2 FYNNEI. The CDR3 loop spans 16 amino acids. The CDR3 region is CASSDPRRGFNYEQYF. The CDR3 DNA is TGTGCCAGCAGTGACCCCCGCAGGGGGTTCAACTACGAGCAGTACTTC.

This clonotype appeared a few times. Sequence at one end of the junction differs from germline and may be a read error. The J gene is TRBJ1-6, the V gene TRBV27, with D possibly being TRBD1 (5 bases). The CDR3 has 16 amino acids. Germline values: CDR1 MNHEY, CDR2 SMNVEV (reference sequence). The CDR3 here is CASGRWGGEINSSLHF. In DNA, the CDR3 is TGTGCCAGCGGCCGGTGGGGGGGAGAAATTAATTCATCCCTCCACTTT.